Listed below are T cell receptor beta chains from one sample, sequenced in a study of regulatory T cells in long-lasting Graves disease. TCRdb reanalysed the multiplex PCR reads using MiXCR and keeps one entry per CDR3 protein. The sample lists almost 350,000 distinct CDR3 sequences, 20% seen once, with approximately 31% in the top ten. This specimen was peripheral blood mononuclear cells (PBMCs), taken when the disease was refractory, from a patient treated with antithyroid drugs. The receptors come from a female donor with Graves disease. Both conserved end residues are part of each CDR3. D genes are given only for firm matches. The size of a clone is reported for some rows only, either as once, few or many, or as a class for expanded clones.

cdr3_aa,cdr3_nt,j_call,clone_size,d_call,v_call
CSATDSLSGRIEDGYTF,TGCAGTGCCACCGACAGTTTGTCAGGGAGGATTGAAGATGGCTACACCTTC,TRBJ1-2,many,.,TRBV20-1
CASSPARGLSNQPQHF,TGCGCCAGCAGCCCAGCCCGGGGGCTAAGCAATCAGCCCCAGCATTTT,TRBJ1-5,.,.,TRBV4-3
CASSLKGRKQSARNEQFF,TGTGCCAGCAGCTTAAAAGGGCGGAAACAATCGGCCCGGAATGAGCAGTTCTTC,TRBJ2-1,few,.,TRBV11-3
CASSSVRTPDQPQHF,TGTGCCAGCAGCTCGGTCCGGACACCTGATCAGCCCCAGCATTTT,TRBJ1-5,.,.,TRBV7-3
CASGMTDRRQPQHF,TGTGCCAGCGGCATGACGGACCGCCGTCAGCCCCAGCATTTT,TRBJ1-5,many,.,TRBV6-1
CASSHRQDLYEKLFF,TGTGCCAGCAGCCATAGACAGGACCTGTATGAAAAACTGTTTTTT,TRBJ1-4,many,.,TRBV3-1
CATSSPQRETQYF,TGTGCCACCAGCAGCCCCCAGCGGGAGACCCAGTACTTC,TRBJ2-5,once,.,TRBV15
CASSHGPVQYF,TGTGCCAGCAGCCACGGACCTGTTCAGTACTTC,TRBJ2-4,.,.,TRBV14
CASRSTSNTGELFF,TGTGCCAGCAGATCGACCAGTAACACCGGGGAGCTGTTTTTT,TRBJ2-2,many,.,TRBV12-3/TRBV12-4
CASSHGTDTQYF,TGTGCCAGCAGCCACGGGACAGATACGCAGTATTTT,TRBJ2-3,few,.,TRBV3-1
CASSPMGQGNQPQHF,TGTGCCAGCAGCCCTATGGGACAGGGAAATCAGCCCCAGCATTTT,TRBJ1-5,many,TRBD1,TRBV28
CASSLGITTSTDTQYF,TGTGCCAGCAGCCTCGGGATTACAACTAGCACAGATACGCAGTATTTT,TRBJ2-3,.,.,TRBV13
CASSEAAGLARVNEQFF,TGTGCCAGCAGTGAAGCAGCGGGACTAGCGCGAGTAAATGAGCAGTTCTTC,TRBJ2-1,few,TRBD2,TRBV2
CASSSPGRQLWDTQYF,TGTGCCAGCAGTTCCCCGGGACGGCAACTGTGGGATACGCAGTATTTT,TRBJ2-3,.,.,TRBV28
CSAREGLAGGSEQYF,TGCAGTGCTAGAGAGGGACTAGCGGGAGGTTCCGAGCAGTACTTC,TRBJ2-7,many,TRBD2,TRBV20-1
CASSRGGFEPQHF,TGTGCCAGCAGCCGGGGCGGGTTCGAGCCCCAGCATTTT,TRBJ1-5,few,.,TRBV7-9
CSAREGPGNTIYF,TGCAGTGCTAGAGAGGGTCCTGGAAACACCATATATTTT,TRBJ1-3,.,.,TRBV20-1
CASSHYRESGANVLTF,TGCGCCAGCAGCCATTACAGGGAGTCTGGGGCCAACGTCCTGACTTTC,TRBJ2-6,few,.,TRBV4-1
CASSLGPVGYEQYF,TGTGCCAGCAGCTTAGGACCAGTCGGATACGAGCAGTACTTC,TRBJ2-7,few,.,TRBV7-2
CASSSLRENTEAFF,TGTGCCAGCAGCTCGTTGCGAGAAAACACTGAAGCTTTCTTT,TRBJ1-1,few,.,TRBV14
CASSSRTGNTGELFF,TGCGCCAGCAGCTCGAGGACAGGGAACACCGGGGAGCTGTTTTTT,TRBJ2-2,few,TRBD1,TRBV5-1
CASSLGGGRTGELFF,TGTGCCAGCAGCTTGGGAGGGGGGAGAACCGGGGAGCTGTTTTTT,TRBJ2-2,few,.,TRBV11-2
CASSGPNTGRETQYF,TGTGCCAGCAGCGGCCCGAATACAGGGAGAGAGACCCAGTACTTC,TRBJ2-5,.,.,TRBV7-9
CASSLGGHGYEQYF,TGTGCCAGCAGCTTAGGTGGCCACGGCTACGAGCAGTACTTC,TRBJ2-7,many,.,TRBV7-2
CASSWDYGYTF,TGTGCCAGCAGCTGGGACTATGGCTACACCTTC,TRBJ1-2,many,.,TRBV12-3/TRBV12-4
CSASAPGPGTGVNEQYF,TGCAGTGCTAGTGCCCCGGGACCCGGGACAGGGGTCAACGAGCAGTACTTC,TRBJ2-7,few,TRBD1,TRBV20-1
CASSYQENTEAFF,TGTGCCAGCAGTTACCAGGAGAACACTGAAGCTTTCTTT,TRBJ1-1,many,.,TRBV6-2/TRBV6-3
CASSQGVGQGTEAFF,TGCGCCAGCAGCCAAGGGGTAGGGCAGGGCACTGAAGCTTTCTTT,TRBJ1-1,few,.,TRBV4-1
CASMGGYPSYEQYF,TGCGCCAGCATGGGCGGGTACCCCTCCTACGAGCAGTACTTC,TRBJ2-7,many,.,TRBV5-1
CASSQDISSSGPQHF,TGCGCCAGCAGCCAAGATATTAGTTCGAGCGGGCCCCAGCATTTT,TRBJ1-5,.,.,TRBV4-3
CASSSLTGHQPQHF,TGTGCCAGCAGCTCCTTGACAGGACATCAGCCCCAGCATTTT,TRBJ1-5,many,.,TRBV11-2
CASSAGTLQETQYF,TGCGCCAGCAGCGCCGGGACTCTCCAAGAGACCCAGTACTTC,TRBJ2-5,.,.,TRBV5-1
CSVALGNEGQPQHF,TGCAGCGTTGCATTGGGGAATGAAGGGCAGCCCCAGCATTTT,TRBJ1-5,many,.,TRBV29-1
CASSQGGTSGSRHEQYF,TGTGCCAGCAGCCAAGGAGGAACTAGCGGGAGTAGGCACGAGCAGTACTTC,TRBJ2-7,few,TRBD2,TRBV3-1
CATSSLASQYF,TGTGCCACCAGCAGTTTAGCTTCCCAGTACTTC,TRBJ2-5,few,.,TRBV15